This T cell receptor (beta chain) was documented in a study of shared clonotypes between healthy human individuals. Remarks on this clone: The antigen remains unidentified. Other DNA sequences in this sample translate to the same CDR3.

The CDR3 is 14 residues long. V lost 2 bases and J lost 4; bases outside the gene matches: 1. From germline, CDR1 is MDHEN and CDR2 SYDVKM. Every donor, a Caucasian adult, lived in Nashville, Tennessee. As originally analysed: Filtering differed, since immunoSEQ gave only junction sequences and no quality scores. Produced via immunoSEQ multiplex PCR; TCRdb's table is partial and in-frame only. V, J and clone size are taken as reported in that table, and D and trimming were inferred from the DNA itself. The sample consists of about 2,500,000 clones, approximately 92% of them appearing once. The study, taken as a whole, reports: Sequencing depth was expected to influence donor clonotype sharing. Non-shared clonotypes displayed generation probabilities falling below those of clonotypes present in all four donors.

The gene calls are TRBV28 and TRBJ2-1; 8 bases line up with TRBD2. The TCR originated in a man aged 18 to 30 in good health. The sequenced sample consisted of naive CD4+ T cells sorted from blood. Stated subset: CD45RA+ positively selected. CDR3: CASSLAGGYNEQFF. CDR3 sequence (DNA): TGTGCCAGCAGTTTAGCGGGGGGTTACAATGAGCAGTTCTTC.